This T cell receptor (beta chain) was retrieved from a study of PD-1 blockade in mismatch repair-deficient tumors. Looked up from germline, CDR1 is SNHLY and CDR2 is FYNNEI. V was pared by 5 bases and J by 13 bases, with 15 bases between. This CDR3 region has 13 residues. Only in-frame clones appear in the TCRdb table, and some are missing; sequencing was by immunoSEQ multiplex PCR. This sample has about 23,000 clones, with about 83% found just once. The sequenced sample was peripheral blood, obtained 12 weeks after starting pembrolizumab. The chain combines TRBV2 with TRBJ2-6; tentative D call: TRBD1 (5 bases). The TCR was taken from an adult with mismatch repair-deficient cancer. Here the CDR3 DNA reads TGTGCCAGCAGTAAGGACATAGCTCAAGTCCTGACTTTC. Encoded protein: CASSKDIAQVLTF.